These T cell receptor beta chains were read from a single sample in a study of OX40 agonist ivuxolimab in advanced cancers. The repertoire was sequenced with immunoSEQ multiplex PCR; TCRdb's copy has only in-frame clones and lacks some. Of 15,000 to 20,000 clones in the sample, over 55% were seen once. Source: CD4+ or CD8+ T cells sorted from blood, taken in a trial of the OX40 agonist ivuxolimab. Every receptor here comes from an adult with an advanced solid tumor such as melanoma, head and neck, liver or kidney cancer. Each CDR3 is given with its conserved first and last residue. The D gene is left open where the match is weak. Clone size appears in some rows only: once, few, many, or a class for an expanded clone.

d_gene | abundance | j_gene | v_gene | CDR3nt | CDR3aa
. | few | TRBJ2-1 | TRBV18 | TGTGCCAGCTCACCACCGTTCAGGATCAATGAGCAGTTCTTC | CASSPPFRINEQFF
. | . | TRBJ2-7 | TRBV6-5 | TGTGCCAGCAGTACAGGGTTTTCCTACGAGCAGTACTTC | CASSTGFSYEQYF
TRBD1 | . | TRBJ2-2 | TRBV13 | TGTGCCAGCAGCCCCGGGACAGCGAACACCGGGGAGCTGTTTTTT | CASSPGTANTGELFF
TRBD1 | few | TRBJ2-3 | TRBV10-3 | TGTGCCGTCGACAGGGGGGGTGAAACAGATACGCAGTATTTT | CAVDRGGETDTQYF
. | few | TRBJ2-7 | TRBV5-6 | TGTGCCAGCAGCTTGACAGGTACTTCCTACGAGCAGTACTTC | CASSLTGTSYEQYF
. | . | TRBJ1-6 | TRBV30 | TGTGCCTGGAGTGTTTTGGGAGAAAATTCACCCCTCCACTTT | CAWSVLGENSPLHF
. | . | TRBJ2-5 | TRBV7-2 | TGTGCCAGCAGCTTAGTCATCTTTTCGGTAAATCAAGAGACCCAGTACTTC | CASSLVIFSVNQETQYF
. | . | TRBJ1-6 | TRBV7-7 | TGCGCCAGCAGCCGGCTAGGGGTCAGTAATTCACCCCTCCACTTT | CASSRLGVSNSPLHF
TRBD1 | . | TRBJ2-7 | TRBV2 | TGTGCCACCCGAGAGGGGACAGGTCCTGTAGAGCAGTACTTC | CATREGTGPVEQYF
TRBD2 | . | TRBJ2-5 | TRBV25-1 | TGTGCCAGCAGTGAATTCGGCGGGGGTGGAGAGACCCAGTACTTC | CASSEFGGGGETQYF
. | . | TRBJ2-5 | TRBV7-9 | TGTGCCAGCAGCTTAGTGGAGGGGCAAGAGACCCAGTACTTC | CASSLVEGQETQYF
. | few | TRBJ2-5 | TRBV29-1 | TGCAGCGTCGATACCCGACAGTACCCTCAAAGGACCCAGTACTTC | CSVDTRQYPQRTQYF
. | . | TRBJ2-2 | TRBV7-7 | TGTGCCAGCAGCTTAGTTTACGGCGGGGAGCTGTTTTTT | CASSLVYGGELFF
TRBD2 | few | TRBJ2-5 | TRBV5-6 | TGTGCCAGCAGCTACGGGACTAGCGGGCCGATGGAGACCCAGTACTTC | CASSYGTSGPMETQYF
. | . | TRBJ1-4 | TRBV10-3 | TGTGCCATCAGTGGCGGAGGGTCTAATGAAAAACTGTTTTTT | CAISGGGSNEKLFF